These 2 T cell receptor beta chains came from one sample sequenced in a study of siplizumab effects on memory and regulatory T cells. This table comes from immunoSEQ multiplex PCR, and its TCRdb copy is limited to in-frame clones, with some not included. Of approximately 100,000 clones listed, 93% are singletons. Sequences were obtained from non-Treg CD4+ T cells sorted from blood. These receptors originate from a human donor in good health.

The chain is built from TRBV7-3 and TRBJ2-7; perhaps D is TRBD1 or TRBD2 (6 bases each). Trimming took 1 base from V and 6 from J, leaving 13 bases between them. CDR1 and CDR2 from the germline V gene are SGHTA and FQGTGA. The CDR3 runs to 14 residues. CDR3 DNA: TGTGCCAGCAGCTTAAGGAGGGGGGAGAGCGAGCAGTACTTC. Amino acids: CASSLRRGESEQYF. Supplemented by reference TRBV7-3 and TRBJ2-7, the full variable domain reads GAGVSQTPSNKVTEKGKYVELRCDPISGHTALYWYRQSLGQGPEFLIYFQGTGAADDSGLPNDRFFAVRPEGSVSTLKIQRTERGDSAVYLCASSLRRGESEQYFGPGTRLTVT.

The chain couples TRBV4-1 to TRBJ2-2; 15 positions match TRBD2. Per the germline V gene, CDR1 is MGHRA and CDR2 is YSYEKL. The V and J ends lost 0 bases and 8 bases, in that order; junction bases with no gene match: 4. The CDR3 spans 17 residues. The CDR3 nucleotides are TGCGCCAGCAGCCAAGAGGGACTAGCGGGGGGCCAAGGGGAGCTGTTTTTT. Its protein is CASSQEGLAGGQGELFF.